Described below is a single T cell receptor beta chain sequence and its context. Its antigen is as yet unknown. The V and J ends lost 5 bases and 2 bases respectively, with 16 bases between them. Germline lookup yields CDR1 LNHDA and CDR2 SQIVND (reference sequence). This CDR3 has 16 residues. This specimen comes from a study of vaccination and CD4 T cells after COVID-19. Turning to the study itself: The cells in question were stimulated using overlapping spike peptides derived from SARS-CoV-2, HCoV-NL63, HCoV-OC43 and HCoV-229E.

Cultured CD4+ T-cell DNA underwent Oncomine TCR Beta short-read sequencing. TCRdb analysed the PCR reads with MiXCR anew, one entry per CDR3 protein. The table lists over 10,000 distinct CDR3 sequences, around 50% of them singletons. The treatment is: roughly 11-day PBMC culture with coronavirus spike peptide pools or control peptides (ViraFEST assay). Roughly 1.9 million PBMCs went into each well for culture with 8.5 to 10 IU/ml IL-2 and around 10 ug/ml peptide pools. This TCR derives from a human donor who had recovered from COVID-19. The material sequenced was CD4+ T cells from blood, cultured in vitro. V is TRBV19 and J is TRBJ2-1, with TRBD1 as a possible D gene (6 bases). The CDR3 nucleotides read TGTGCCAGTAGTGCTCAACAGGGAATCCCCTACAATGAGCAGTTCTTC. Translating gives CASSAQQGIPYNEQFF.